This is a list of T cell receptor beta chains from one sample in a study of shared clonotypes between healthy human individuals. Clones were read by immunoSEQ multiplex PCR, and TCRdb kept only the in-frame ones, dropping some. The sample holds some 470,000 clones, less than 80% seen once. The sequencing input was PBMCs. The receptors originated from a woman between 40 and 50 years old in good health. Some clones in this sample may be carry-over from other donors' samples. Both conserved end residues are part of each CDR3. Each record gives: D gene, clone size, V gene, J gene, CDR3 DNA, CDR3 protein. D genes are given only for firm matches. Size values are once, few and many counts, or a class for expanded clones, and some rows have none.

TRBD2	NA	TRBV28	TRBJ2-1	TGTGCCAGCAGCCTCGGGGGGATGCCTGAGCAGTTCTTC	CASSLGGMPEQFF
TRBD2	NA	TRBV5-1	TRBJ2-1	TGCGCCAGCAGCATGAGGACTAGCGGGAGATACAATGAGCAGTTCTTC	CASSMRTSGRYNEQFF
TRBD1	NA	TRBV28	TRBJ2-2	TGTGCCAGCAGTTTTGGACAGGGGTGGCGGGAGCTGTTTTTT	CASSFGQGWRELFF
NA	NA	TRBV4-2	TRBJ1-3	TGTGCCAGCAGCCAAGGTAGGGGATTCAACTCTGGAAACACCATATATTTT	CASSQGRGFNSGNTIYF
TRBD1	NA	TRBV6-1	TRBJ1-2	TGTGCCAGCACCCCAGGACAGGGCTATGGCTACACCTTC	CASTPGQGYGYTF
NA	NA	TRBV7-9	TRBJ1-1	TGTGCCAGCAGCTTTCCAATGATGGAGGCTTTCTTT	CASSFPMMEAFF
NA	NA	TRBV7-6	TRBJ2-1	TGTGCCAGCAGCTTCGAGAGGGGGAGTGAGCAGTTCTTC	CASSFERGSEQFF
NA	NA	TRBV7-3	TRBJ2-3	TGTGCCAGCAAGGTGGCAGGGAGCACAGATACGCAGTATTTT	CASKVAGSTDTQYF
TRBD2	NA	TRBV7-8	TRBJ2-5	TGTGCCAGCAGCTGGGCACCAAGCGGGAGGGCCTGGGAGACCCAGTACTTC	CASSWAPSGRAWETQYF
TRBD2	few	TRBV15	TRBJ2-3	TGTGCCACCACGCGGAAAAGCGGGACGGCAGATACGCAGTATTTT	CATTRKSGTADTQYF
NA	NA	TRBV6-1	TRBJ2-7	TGTGCCAGCAGTGAAGGAGGACAGCTCTACGAGCAGTACTTC	CASSEGGQLYEQYF
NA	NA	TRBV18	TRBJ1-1	TGTGCCAGCTCACCATCGGACTCTCGGCGGAACACTGAAGCTTTCTTT	CASSPSDSRRNTEAFF
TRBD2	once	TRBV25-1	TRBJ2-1	TGTGCCAGCACCACGGGGCTAGCGGGGAACAATGAGCAGTTCTTC	CASTTGLAGNNEQFF
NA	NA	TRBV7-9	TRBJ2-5	TGTGCCAGCAGCGCAGTGGGACCGAGGTACCAAGAGACCCAGTACTTC	CASSAVGPRYQETQYF
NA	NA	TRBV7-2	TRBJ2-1	TGTGCCAGCAGCTTCTCGCGGGACGATGAGCAGTTCTTC	CASSFSRDDEQFF
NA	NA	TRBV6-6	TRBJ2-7	TGTGCCAGCAGCCGCCAACGGGACACGAGCTCCTACGAGCAGTACTTC	CASSRQRDTSSYEQYF
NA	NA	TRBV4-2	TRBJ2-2	TGTGCCAGCAGCCACAGGGAGAGGAACACCGGGGAGCTGTTTTTT	CASSHRERNTGELFF
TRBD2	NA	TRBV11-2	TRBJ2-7	TGTGCCAGCAGCTTATCGGGGGGAGGAGAGCAGTACTTC	CASSLSGGGEQYF
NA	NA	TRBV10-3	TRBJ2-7	TGTGCCATCAGTGATCAGAGAACCTACGAGCAGTACTTC	CAISDQRTYEQYF
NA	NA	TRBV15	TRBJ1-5	TGTGCCACCAGCAGAGATCTTGATCAGCCCCAGCATTTT	CATSRDLDQPQHF
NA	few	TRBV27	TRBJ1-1	TGTGCCAGCAGTTTTGGGCCTCGGAGCACTGAAGCTTTCTTT	CASSFGPRSTEAFF
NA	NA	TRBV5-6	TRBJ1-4	TGTGCCAGCAGCCAACCCACTCGCTGGGGGGTAACTGAAAAACTGTTTTTT	CASSQPTRWGVTEKLFF
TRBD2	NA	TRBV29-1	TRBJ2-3	TGCAGCGCCCCAGGCGGGGGAAGGGATACGCAGTATTTT	CSAPGGGRDTQYF
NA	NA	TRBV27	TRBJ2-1	TGTGCCAGCAGTTTGGGGCACAATGAGCAGTTCTTC	CASSLGHNEQFF
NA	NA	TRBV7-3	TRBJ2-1	TGTGCCAGCAGCCGGGACCCGAACAATGAGCAGTTCTTC	CASSRDPNNEQFF
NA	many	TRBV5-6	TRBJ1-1	TGTGCCAGCAGCTTCATTTCAATCGGACCCACTGAAGCTTTCTTT	CASSFISIGPTEAFF
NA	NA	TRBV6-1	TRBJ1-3	TGTGCCAGCATCAGGGACGGCTCTGGAAACACCATATATTTT	CASIRDGSGNTIYF
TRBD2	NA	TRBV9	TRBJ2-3	TGTGCCAGCAGCGGGGGACTAGCGGGACAGGCAGATACGCAGTATTTT	CASSGGLAGQADTQYF
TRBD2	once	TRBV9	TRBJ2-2	TGTGCCAGCAGCGCGGGACTAGTGGCCGGGGAGCTGTTTTTT	CASSAGLVAGELFF
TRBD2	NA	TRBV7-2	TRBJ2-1	TGTGCCAGCAGCCCGGGACTAGCGGGAGGGCCGGCCTACAATGAGCAGTTCTTC	CASSPGLAGGPAYNEQFF
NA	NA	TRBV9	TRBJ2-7	TGTGCCAGCAGCGTAGCGGGCATTAGCTACGAGCAGTACTTC	CASSVAGISYEQYF
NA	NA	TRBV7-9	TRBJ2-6	TGTGCCAGCAGTAAGACAGCGAATTCTGGGGCCAACGTCCTGACTTTC	CASSKTANSGANVLTF
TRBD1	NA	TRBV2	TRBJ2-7	TGTGCCAGCTCCGGAGGGACAGGGATCCCCAAAGCGTTCAACGAGCAGTACTTC	CASSGGTGIPKAFNEQYF
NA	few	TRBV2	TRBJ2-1	TGTGCCAGCAGGGAGACCCAGAGGAATGAGCAGTTCTTC	CASRETQRNEQFF
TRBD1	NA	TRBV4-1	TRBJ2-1	TGCGCCAGCAGCCTACCGACTCGACAGGGACGTAGCTCCTACAATGAGCAGTTCTTC	CASSLPTRQGRSSYNEQFF
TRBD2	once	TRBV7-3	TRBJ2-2	TGTGCCAGCAGCTCCCCTAGCGGGGGATCGAACACCGGGGAGCTGTTTTTT	CASSSPSGGSNTGELFF
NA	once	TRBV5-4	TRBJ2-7	TGTGCCAGCAGAGCGGACTCAGCCTCCTACGAGCAGTACTTC	CASRADSASYEQYF
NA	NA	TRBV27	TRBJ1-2	TGTGCCAGCAGTCCAGGGGATAGGGGTGGCTACACCTTC	CASSPGDRGGYTF
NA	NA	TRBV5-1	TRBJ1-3	TGCGCCAGCAGCTTGGAAGGTCGGGGAAACACCATATATTTT	CASSLEGRGNTIYF
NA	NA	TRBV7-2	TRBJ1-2	TGTGCCAGCACCACCTTCGATTGGGGCGGTTCCCACTTC	CASTTFDWGGSHF
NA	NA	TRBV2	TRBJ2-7	TGTGCCAGCAGGGGGGAAACCTACGAGCAGTACTTC	CASRGETYEQYF
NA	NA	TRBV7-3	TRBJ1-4	TGTGCCAGCAGCTTAGGGTGGAGTGAAAAACTGTTTTTT	CASSLGWSEKLFF
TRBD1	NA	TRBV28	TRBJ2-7	TGTGCCAGCAGTTTATATCCTCGGACAGGGGCCTACGAGCAGTACTTC	CASSLYPRTGAYEQYF
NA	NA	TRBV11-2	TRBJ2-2	TGTGCCAGCAGCGGCTCCGGCGGGCCAAACACCGGGGAGCTGTTTTTT	CASSGSGGPNTGELFF
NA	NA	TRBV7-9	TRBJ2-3	TGTGCCAGCAGCGACACAGATACGCAGTATTTT	CASSDTDTQYF
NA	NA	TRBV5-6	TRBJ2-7	TGTGCCAGCAGCTTGACACGCGAGCAGTACTTC	CASSLTREQYF
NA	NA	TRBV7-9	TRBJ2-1	TGTGCCAGCAGCAAGGACTGGATTTACAATGAGCAGTTCTTC	CASSKDWIYNEQFF